This T cell receptor (beta chain) was profiled in a study of radiotherapy plus CTLA-4 blockade in lung cancer. Sequencing used immunoSEQ multiplex PCR; TCRdb keeps in-frame clones, though not all of them. The table has roughly 90,000 clones, 85% to 90% seen once; the top ten hold 4.5% to 5%. With 1 base removed from V and 11 bases from J, the gap between germline ends came to 14 bases. The germline V gene has CDR1 SQVTM and CDR2 ANQGSEA. The CDR3 extends over 12 amino acids. The rearrangement links TRBV29-1 to TRBJ1-1; no firm D call. This clonotype was sampled from a human donor with non-small cell lung cancer that progressed on radiotherapy plus ipilimumab. The sample in question was peripheral blood, obtained from a patient treated with radiotherapy plus ipilimumab. The CDR3 loop is CSVEGLVLGAFF. The CDR3 nucleotides are TGCAGCGTTGAAGGCTTGGTATTAGGCGCTTTCTTT.